The clone carrying this T cell receptor (beta chain) has more than one count but fewer than ten. Its antigen remains unidentified. Using immunoSEQ multiplex PCR, the repertoire was profiled, and TCRdb retains in-frame clones only, with some absent. The sample consists of 150,000 to 160,000 clones, roughly nine tenths of them appearing once. These data are taken from a study of T cell responses to AZD1222 COVID-19 vaccine. This CDR3 has 14 residues. V was trimmed by 5 bases and J by 3 bases, leaving 13 bases between them. Per germline, CDR1 LNHDA and CDR2 SQIVND (reference sequence). Findings and caveats of the study: Baseline seropositives among AZD1222 recipients totaled only five or six. The donor cohort was predominantly white British with a female majority, and clonal diversity may have been underestimated. An increase in Spike-specific TCR breadth and depth was observed after two AZD1222 doses.

This sequence joins TRBV19 and TRBJ2-5, with D unresolved. The material was peripheral blood, obtained on day 0 of MenACWY control vaccination. The clonotype comes from an adult in good health. In nucleotides, the CDR3 is TGTGCCAGTAGTGCCGGTCGACTGGAAGAGACCCAGTACTTC. This codes for CASSAGRLEETQYF.